The 19 T cell receptor beta chains below come from one sample, sequenced in a study of shared clonotypes between healthy human individuals. Generated by immunoSEQ multiplex PCR, the TCRdb table keeps only in-frame clones and is missing some. The sample has hundreds of thousands of clones, less than 98% seen once. The specimen was naive CD4+ T cells sorted from blood. As for subset: CD45RA+ positively selected. The receptor source for this set is a woman aged 25 to 39 in good health.

On this clone itself: In the same sample, other DNA sequences code for this CDR3. The chain links TRBV2 to TRBJ2-5; tentatively, D is TRBD1 (6 bases). Germline CDR1 and CDR2: SNHLY and FYNNEI. CDR3 length equals 13 residues. Trimming removed 6 bases at V and 2 bases at J, with 10 bases between. This chain's CDR3 is CASSGQSQETQYF. In nucleotides, the CDR3 is TGTGCCAGCAGCGGACAGTCGCAAGAGACCCAGTACTTC.

The chain employs TRBV4-1 and TRBJ2-1; 8 bases line up with TRBD2. The CDR3 sequence is 16 residues long. The junction had 4 bases not matched to a gene; V was cut back by 0 bases and J by 3 bases. Germline V CDR1 and CDR2: MGHRA, YSYEKL. CDR3 loop: CASSQEHAGGYNEQFF. The CDR3 DNA sequence: TGCGCCAGCAGCCAAGAGCACGCGGGAGGCTACAATGAGCAGTTCTTC.

DNA of the CDR3: TGTGCCAGCAGCTTTTCGGGAGGCCGGGAGGATACGCAGTATTTT. It specifies CASSFSGGREDTQYF. V usage is TRBV5-4 and J usage is TRBJ2-3, with 7 bases lining up with TRBD2. This CDR3 contains 15 residues. Trimming cost V 2 bases and J 6 bases; bases outside gene matches: 9. CDR1 and CDR2 (germline): SGHNT, YYREEE (reference sequence).

This rearrangement joins TRBV2 to TRBJ2-2; D possibly corresponds to TRBD2 (6 bases). Per germline, CDR1 SNHLY and CDR2 FYNNEI. V lost 5 bases and J 5 bases, leaving 9 bases between the germline ends. The CDR3 totals 13 residues. The CDR3 coding sequence is TGTGCCAGCAGTCGACTAGTTACCGGGGAGCTGTTTTTT. As protein: CASSRLVTGELFF.

The chain has TRBV21-1 and TRBJ2-1; the table calls TRBD2, which could not be checked here. TRBV21-1 is tagged as a pseudogene. The CDR3 is made up of 16 amino acids. CDR3 nucleotide sequence: TGTGCCAGCAGCCCAGGACTAGCGGGACGAGGGAATGAGCAGTTCTTC. Translating gives CASSPGLAGRGNEQFF.

V gene TRBV2 combines with J gene TRBJ1-1; D gene ambiguous. CDR1 and CDR2 from the germline V gene are SNHLY and FYNNEI. The CDR3 sequence is 15 residues long. V dropped 6 bases and J dropped 0 bases, with 14 bases sitting between them. The CDR3 spells CASSWDLLVNTEAFF. CDR3 DNA: TGTGCCAGCAGCTGGGATCTATTGGTGAACACTGAAGCTTTCTTT.

The chain combines TRBV5-1 with TRBJ2-1, with 10 bases lining up with TRBD2. The germline gives CDR1 SGHRS, CDR2 YFSETQ. The ends lost 6 bases at V and 0 bases at J; junction bases unmatched: 12. There are 18 residues in the CDR3. In nucleotides, the CDR3 is TGCGCCAGCAATTCGGGACTAGCGAAAAAGAGCTCCTACAATGAGCAGTTCTTC. This codes for CASNSGLAKKSSYNEQFF. Full variable domain (missing parts from reference TRBV5-1 and TRBJ2-1): KAGVTQTPRYLIKTRGQQVTLSCSPISGHRSVSWYQQTPGQGLQFLFEYFSETQRNKGNFPGRFSGRQFSNSRSEMNVSTLELGDSALYLCASNSGLAKKSSYNEQFFGPGTRLTVL.

V usage is TRBV9 and J usage is TRBJ2-4; tentative D call: TRBD2 (5 bases). The V end lost 0 bases, the J end lost 9 bases, and 16 bases lay between the germline ends. The CDR3 covers 15 residues. Germline lookup yields CDR1 SGDLS and CDR2 YYNGEE. The CDR3 here is CASSVATDSAGIQYF. The CDR3 DNA reads TGTGCCAGCAGCGTAGCTACGGACTCAGCAGGCATTCAGTACTTC.

This chain joins TRBV19 and TRBJ2-1; D remains unclear. Trimming took 6 bases from V and 2 from J, leaving 8 bases between them. This CDR3 region has 13 residues. The germline gives CDR1 LNHDA, CDR2 SQIVND (reference sequence). Written as DNA, the CDR3 is TGTGCCAGTAGCCCCAGACCCTACAATGAGCAGTTCTTC. As protein: CASSPRPYNEQFF.

This clone has just a few counts. The V call is TRBV11-2, the J call TRBJ2-2; D remains ambiguous. Germline V gene data show CDR1 as SGHAT and CDR2 as FQNNGV. This CDR3 has 14 residues. Trimming removed 3 bases from V and 4 bases from J, with 9 bases in between. The CDR3 DNA reads TGTGCCAGCAGCTTTCAGCGACCCACCGGGGAGCTGTTTTTT. Translating gives CASSFQRPTGELFF.

The V gene is TRBV2, the J gene TRBJ1-4, with D unresolved. The CDR3 has 15 amino acids. Germline V gives CDR1 SNHLY, CDR2 FYNNEI. The V gene lost 4 bases and the J gene lost 7 bases, with 16 bases spanning the gap. CDR3 loop: CASSARRRTSEKLFF. The DNA for the CDR3 is TGTGCCAGCAGTGCCCGGCGGAGGACTTCTGAAAAACTGTTTTTT.

The chain joins TRBV5-1 to TRBJ1-2; a possible D gene is TRBD1 (6 bases). Per the germline V gene, CDR1 is SGHRS and CDR2 is YFSETQ. V lost 4 bases, J lost 6 bases, and 13 bases lay in between. CDR3 length equals 13 residues. The CDR3 coding sequence is TGCGCCAGCAGCCTAGGGGGTCCGAATGGCTACACCTTC. As protein: CASSLGGPNGYTF.

CDR3 sequence (DNA): TGCGCCAGCAGCTCAGACAAGATGAACACTGAAGCTTTCTTT. It codes for CASSSDKMNTEAFF. J is TRBJ1-1 and V is TRBV5-1; D call uncertain. Trimming took off 3 bases at V and 0 bases at J, with 9 bases between the two ends. The germline gives CDR1 SGHRS, CDR2 YFSETQ. The CDR3 loop spans 14 amino acids.

V gene TRBV7-2 combines with J gene TRBJ2-7, with 11 bases fitting TRBD2. Germline values: CDR1 SGHTA, CDR2 FQGNSA. J lost 2 bases, V lost 5 bases, and 5 bases had no gene match. CDR3 size: 15 residues. CDR3 in amino acids: CASSRTSGPTYEQYF. The CDR3 nucleotides are TGTGCCAGCAGCCGGACTAGCGGGCCTACCTACGAGCAGTACTTC.

The chain combines TRBV9 with TRBJ2-2, with TRBD2 matching 9 bases. Trimming at V came to 3 bases and at J to 7 bases, leaving 13 bases not matched to a gene. Germline CDR1 is SGDLS and CDR2 is YYNGEE. CDR3 size: 17 residues. CDR3 amino acids: CASSAHVTSGLDGELFF. The CDR3 DNA is TGTGCCAGCAGCGCCCATGTGACTAGCGGTTTGGACGGGGAGCTGTTTTTT.

V gene TRBV6-5 combines with J gene TRBJ2-1; no clear D gene. The germline V gene has CDR1 MNHEY and CDR2 SVGAGI. The CDR3 contains 11 residues. V lost 5 bases and J 8 bases, leaving 7 bases between the germline ends. The CDR3 region has the DNA TGTGCCAGCAGTACCCCTGATGAGCAGTTCTTC. This encodes CASSTPDEQFF.

The DNA of the CDR3 is TGTGCCAGCACCATCCCGATCGCCGGGGAGCTGTTTTTT. It encodes CASTIPIAGELFF. V gene TRBV28 combines with J gene TRBJ2-2; unclear D gene. Germline CDR1 is MDHEN and CDR2 is SYDVKM. The CDR3 length is 13 residues. The germline V and J ends were trimmed by 7 bases and 6 bases, with 12 bases remaining between them.

This clone showed up just once. CDR3 DNA: TGTGCCAGCAGCACTCGGGAGGCGGGACAGGGGGCGCATAGCAATCAGCCCCAGCATTTT. Protein product: CASSTREAGQGAHSNQPQHF. The chain couples TRBV21-1 to TRBJ1-5; the table calls TRBD1, which could not be checked here. TRBV21-1 is recorded as a pseudogene. This CDR3 is built from 20 residues.

V gene TRBV4-2 combines with J gene TRBJ2-5; no firm D call. Germline V gives CDR1 LGHNA, CDR2 YNFKEQ. CDR3 size: 13 residues. Trimming took off 1 base at V and 4 bases at J, with 7 bases between the two ends. The CDR3 protein is CASSQGVRETQYF. The CDR3 nucleotides read TGTGCCAGCAGCCAAGGAGTAAGAGAGACCCAGTACTTC.